The 20 T cell receptor beta chains reported below all come from one sample, sequenced in a study of blood T cell repertoires in COVID-19. TCRdb's copy holds only in-frame clones and misses some; the assay was immunoSEQ multiplex PCR. The repertoire holds fewer than 250,000 clones, with less than 90% as singletons. The sample was peripheral blood. The receptors originated from a woman between 65 and 79 years old with acute or convalescent COVID-19.

The chain employs TRBV18 and TRBJ1-1; the match to TRBD1 covers 7 bases. CDR3 length equals 14 residues. Germline trimming cut 4 bases from V and 4 bases from J; bases unmatched to any gene: 6. Germline V gene sequence: CDR1 KGHSH, CDR2 LQKENI. DNA of the CDR3: TGTGCCAGCTCACAACAGGGGTGGAGCACTGAAGCTTTCTTT. Residues: CASSQQGWSTEAFF.

This chain links TRBV27 with TRBJ2-7; 10 nucleotides line up with TRBD1. CDR1 and CDR2 (germline): MNHEY, SMNVEV (reference sequence). J lost 2 bases, V lost 5 bases, and 9 bases had no gene match. The CDR3 runs to 16 residues. The CDR3 reads CASSMVRTGGPYEQYF. DNA for the CDR3: TGTGCCAGCAGTATGGTTAGGACAGGGGGTCCCTACGAGCAGTACTTC.

This chain joins TRBV3-1 (or the pseudogene TRBV3-2) and TRBJ1-1; 7 bases line up with TRBD1. CDR1 is LGHDT and CDR2 is YNNKEL in the germline V gene (reference sequence). The ends lost 4 bases at V and 9 bases at J; junction bases unmatched: 8. This CDR3 has 13 amino acids. DNA for the CDR3: TGTGCCAGCAGCCGTCAGGGGGTCTCGCAAGCTTTCTTT. Residues: CASSRQGVSQAFF.

The chain carries TRBV18 and TRBJ2-7, with TRBD1 identical over 11 bases. Germline V CDR1 and CDR2: KGHSH, LQKENI. The CDR3 extends over 19 amino acids. The V gene end was trimmed by 3 bases and the J gene end by 0 bases; junction bases not matched to a gene: 13. The CDR3 here is CASSPLGQGAQGNSYEQYF. The CDR3, as DNA: TGTGCCAGCTCACCCCTAGGACAGGGGGCGCAGGGAAACTCCTACGAGCAGTACTTC.

This clone occurred a few times. V usage is TRBV28 and J usage is TRBJ1-5; D ambiguous. Germline V gives CDR1 MDHEN, CDR2 SYDVKM. Trimming took 5 bases from V and 5 from J, leaving 13 bases between them. The length of the CDR3 is 14 residues. Here the CDR3 reads CASSLVGSHQPQHF. The CDR3 bases are TGTGCCAGCAGTCTCGTCGGGTCTCATCAGCCCCAGCATTTT.

Remarks on this clone: Distinct nucleotide sequences in the sample also encode this CDR3. The chain has TRBV6-5 and TRBJ1-1; 7 nucleotides line up with TRBD1. Trimming at V came to 4 bases and at J to 1 base, leaving 3 bases not matched to a gene. Germline lookup yields CDR1 MNHEY and CDR2 SVGAGI. CDR3 length equals 14 residues. For the CDR3, the DNA is TGTGCCAGCAGTTCCAGGACAGGGAACACTGAAGCTTTCTTT. Residues: CASSSRTGNTEAFF.

The CDR3 DNA reads as TGCGCCAGCAGCCAGACAGGGGATAATTCACCCCTCCACTTT. It encodes CASSQTGDNSPLHF. V is TRBV5-1 and J is TRBJ1-6; 8 bases are a match to TRBD1. Losses at the gene ends were 4 bases for V and 5 bases for J; bases not matched to a gene: 2. CDR3 length equals 14 residues. Germline lookup yields CDR1 SGHRS and CDR2 YFSETQ.

The rearrangement uses TRBV5-5 and TRBJ1-2; D not certain. V was pared by 5 bases and J by 6 bases, with 14 bases between. CDR1 is SGHKS, CDR2 YYEKEE, per germline (reference sequence). The CDR3 sequence is 13 residues long. CDR3 protein: CASRPPPGNGYTF. The CDR3 nucleotides read TGTGCCAGCAGACCGCCGCCGGGGAATGGCTACACCTTC.

V and J are TRBV19 and TRBJ2-2; TRBD1 is a possible D gene (6 bases). CDR1 and CDR2 from the germline V gene are LNHDA and SQIVND (reference sequence). This CDR3 region has 15 residues. Trimming removed 5 bases at V and 0 bases at J, with 10 bases between. This CDR3 is CASSVGTTNTGELFF. The CDR3 coding sequence is TGTGCCAGTAGTGTAGGGACAACGAACACCGGGGAGCTGTTTTTT.

The rearrangement links TRBV2 to TRBJ1-5; no clear D gene. The CDR3 is 16 amino acids. CDR1 is SNHLY and CDR2 is FYNNEI in the germline V gene. V gave up 6 bases and J gave up 0 bases, with 15 bases separating them. The CDR3 bases are TGTGCCAGCAGCGTAGGTCCAGGCTATAGCAATCAGCCCCAGCATTTT. Protein product: CASSVGPGYSNQPQHF.

This chain connects TRBV5-1 to TRBJ1-2, with no clear D. V was pared by 0 bases and J by 2 bases, with 8 bases between. From germline, CDR1 is SGHRS and CDR2 YFSETQ. This CDR3 contains 14 residues. The CDR3, as DNA: TGCGCCAGCAGCTTGGCAGGCAAAAACTATGGCTACACCTTC. As protein: CASSLAGKNYGYTF. The whole variable domain, filled in from reference TRBV5-1 and TRBJ1-2, reads KAGVTQTPRYLIKTRGQQVTLSCSPISGHRSVSWYQQTPGQGLQFLFEYFSETQRNKGNFPGRFSGRQFSNSRSEMNVSTLELGDSALYLCASSLAGKNYGYTFGSGTRLTVV.

The chain joins TRBV14 to TRBJ2-2; 9 nucleotides line up with TRBD2. The CDR3 sequence is 16 residues long. The V gene end was trimmed by 5 bases and the J gene end by 1 base; junction bases not matched to a gene: 5. Germline V lookup: CDR1 SGHDN, CDR2 FVKESK. The CDR3 bases are TGTGCCAGCAGCACAGGGACTAGCCGGAACACCGGGGAGCTGTTTTTT. Its protein is CASSTGTSRNTGELFF.

V gene TRBV5-1 combines with J gene TRBJ1-6; D is possibly TRBD1 (6 bases). V gave up 4 bases and J gave up 7 bases, with 18 bases separating them. CDR1 and CDR2 (germline): SGHRS, YFSETQ. CDR3 length equals 16 residues. CDR3 nucleotide sequence: TGCGCCAGCAGCATACAACAGGGCGCCTTGAATTCACCCCTCCACTTT. It specifies CASSIQQGALNSPLHF.

CDR3 sequence: CASSLNPRVYEQYF. Here the CDR3 DNA reads TGTGCCAGCAGCTTAAATCCGCGAGTCTACGAGCAGTACTTC. The V gene is TRBV7-2, the J gene TRBJ2-7, with D unclear. Trimming removed 2 bases at V and 3 bases at J, with 11 bases between. This CDR3 comprises 14 residues. CDR1 is SGHTA, CDR2 FQGNSA, per germline. Full variable domain (remainder filled in from reference TRBV7-2 and TRBJ2-7): GAGVSQSPSNKVTEKGKDVELRCDPISGHTALYWYRQSLGQGLEFLIYFQGNSAPDKSGLPSDRFSAERTGGSVSTLTIQRTQQEDSAVYLCASSLNPRVYEQYFGPGTRLTVT.

This chain joins TRBV10-1 and TRBJ2-7; TRBD2 matches 8 bases. V shed 6 bases, J shed 2 bases, and the junction held 6 bases outside the gene matches. The V gene's germline CDR1 is WNHNN and CDR2 SYGVQD (reference sequence). This CDR3 is built from 14 residues. CDR3 nucleotide sequence: TGCGCCAGCAGACCCGGGAGGGGCCCCTACGAGCAGTACTTC. Amino acid sequence: CASRPGRGPYEQYF.

CDR3 region: CAISTGAEAFF. The CDR3 nucleotides read TGTGCCATCAGCACAGGGGCAGAAGCTTTCTTT. The rearrangement links TRBV10-3 to TRBJ1-1; TRBD1 agrees at 7 bases. CDR1 and CDR2 from the germline V gene are ENHRY and SYGVKD. The CDR3 is 11 amino acids. V shed 6 bases and J 8 bases; nucleotides not matched to a gene: 3.

CDR3 DNA: TGTGCCAGCAGTCGCCCCGGGAAGTATGGCACAGATACGCAGTATTTT. This sequence encodes CASSRPGKYGTDTQYF. This rearrangement joins TRBV28 to TRBJ2-3; D may be TRBD2 (5 bases). Trimming removed 5 bases from V and 1 base from J, with 16 bases in between. The CDR3 length is 16 residues. Germline lookup yields CDR1 MDHEN and CDR2 SYDVKM.

The rearrangement uses TRBV18 and TRBJ1-1, with D maybe TRBD1 (5 bases). Germline loops: CDR1 KGHSH, CDR2 LQKENI. V was clipped by 4 bases and J by 0 bases, with 9 bases between them. CDR3 length: 14 residues. The CDR3 DNA reads as TGTGCCAGCTCACGACAGCCTGTGAACACTGAAGCTTTCTTT. This encodes CASSRQPVNTEAFF.

The rearrangement links TRBV3-1 (or the pseudogene TRBV3-2) to TRBJ1-1; 8 bases agree with TRBD1. CDR1 and CDR2 from the germline V gene are LGHDT and YNNKEL (reference sequence). Trimming took 5 bases from V and 4 from J; bases not matched to a gene: 6. The CDR3 is made up of 14 amino acids. This CDR3 is CASSSQGVGTEAFF. DNA for the CDR3: TGTGCCAGCAGCTCACAGGGGGTCGGCACTGAAGCTTTCTTT.

V usage is TRBV5-1 and J usage is TRBJ2-7; TRBD2 agrees at 7 bases. CDR3 length equals 12 residues. Trimming cost V 4 bases and J 3 bases; bases outside gene matches: 1. Germline CDR1 and CDR2: SGHRS and YFSETQ. The CDR3 sequence: CASSGGGYEQYF. As DNA, the CDR3 is TGCGCCAGCAGCGGCGGGGGCTACGAGCAGTACTTC. Full variable domain (outside the CDR3, taken from reference TRBV5-1 and TRBJ2-7): KAGVTQTPRYLIKTRGQQVTLSCSPISGHRSVSWYQQTPGQGLQFLFEYFSETQRNKGNFPGRFSGRQFSNSRSEMNVSTLELGDSALYLCASSGGGYEQYFGPGTRLTVT.